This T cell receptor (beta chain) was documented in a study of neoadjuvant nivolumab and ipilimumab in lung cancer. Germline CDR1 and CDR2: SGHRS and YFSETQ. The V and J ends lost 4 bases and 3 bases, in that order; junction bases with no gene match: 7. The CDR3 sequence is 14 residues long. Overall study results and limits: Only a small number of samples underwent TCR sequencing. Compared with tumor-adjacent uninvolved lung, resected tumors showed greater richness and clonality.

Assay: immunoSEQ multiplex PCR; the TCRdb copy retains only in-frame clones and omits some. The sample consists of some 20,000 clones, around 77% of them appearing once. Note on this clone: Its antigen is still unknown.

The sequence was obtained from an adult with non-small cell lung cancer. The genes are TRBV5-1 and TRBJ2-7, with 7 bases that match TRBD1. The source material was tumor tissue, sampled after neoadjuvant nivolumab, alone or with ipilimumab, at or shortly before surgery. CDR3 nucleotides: TGCGCCAGCAGCCCCGGACAGGCGAACTACGAGCAGTACTTC. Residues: CASSPGQANYEQYF.